The next 21 T cell receptor beta chains were all read from a single sample in a study of control samples from healthy donors and cancer patients. TCRdb keeps only in-frame clones here, not all; method: immunoSEQ multiplex PCR. The profile covers under 150,000 clones, with roughly 92% appearing a single time and around 10% taken by the ten largest. The source material was blood. The receptors were sampled from a man between 25 and 39 years old in good health.

The chain combines TRBV12-3 or TRBV12-4 with TRBJ2-7; D is possibly TRBD1 or TRBD2 (5 bases each). Trimming left V 7 bases short and J 2 bases short, with 9 bases between. This CDR3 comprises 12 residues. CDR3 sequence (DNA): TGTGCCAGCAAGCGGACAACCTACGAGCAGTACTTC. It translates to CASKRTTYEQYF.

The chain recombines TRBV14 with TRBJ1-1, with D unresolved. This CDR3 has 16 amino acids. Germline CDR1 SGHDN, CDR2 FVKESK. Between the trimmed V and J ends, which lost 1 base and 0 bases, there was a span of 12 bases. The CDR3 spells CASSQVKGSMNTEAFF. CDR3 nucleotide sequence: TGTGCCAGCAGCCAAGTGAAAGGGTCGATGAACACTGAAGCTTTCTTT.

The gene calls are TRBV27 and TRBJ2-1; D might be TRBD2 (5 bases). The CDR3 consists of 14 residues. The ends were cut back, 3 bases at V and 4 bases at J, with 10 bases in the middle. Germline CDR1 is MNHEY and CDR2 is SMNVEV (reference sequence). CDR3 loop: CASSFGGRYNEQFF. CDR3 bases: TGTGCCAGCAGTTTCGGAGGACGGTACAATGAGCAGTTCTTC.

This chain uses TRBV27 with TRBJ2-7; TRBD1 matches at 7 bases. J lost 3 bases, V lost 4 bases, and 3 bases had no gene match. Germline lookup yields CDR1 MNHEY and CDR2 SMNVEV (reference sequence). This CDR3 spans 13 amino acids. For the CDR3, the DNA is TGTGCCAGCAGTTCTACAGGGGTCTACGAGCAGTACTTC. This translates into CASSSTGVYEQYF.

This clone occurred once. This rearrangement joins TRBV19 to TRBJ2-2; 10 nucleotides agree with TRBD2. The V and J ends lost 6 bases and 5 bases, in that order; junction bases with no gene match: 6. In germline, CDR1 is LNHDA, CDR2 SQIVND (reference sequence). The CDR3 is 15 residues long. The CDR3 reads CASRTGLAETGELFF. CDR3 nucleotide sequence: TGTGCCAGTAGAACAGGACTAGCGGAGACCGGGGAGCTGTTTTTT.

The chain couples TRBV18 to TRBJ2-7; D might be TRBD1 (5 bases). This CDR3 is 14 amino acids long. Germline CDR1 reads KGHSH; CDR2 reads LQKENI. Trimming pared 1 base from V and 3 bases from J, leaving 10 bases between. The CDR3 region is CASSPLDTHYEQYF. The CDR3 region has the DNA TGTGCCAGCTCACCACTGGACACCCACTACGAGCAGTACTTC.

This chain uses TRBV27 with TRBJ1-1; D may be TRBD1 (5 bases). In germline, CDR1 is MNHEY, CDR2 SMNVEV (reference sequence). V was trimmed by 2 bases and J by 5 bases, leaving 9 bases between them. The CDR3 spans 13 residues. CDR3 sequence: CASSLEGPTEAFF. The DNA for the CDR3 is TGTGCCAGCAGTTTAGAGGGGCCGACTGAAGCTTTCTTT.

The rearrangement joins TRBV7-2 to TRBJ2-5; D call uncertain. Germline V lookup: CDR1 SGHTA, CDR2 FQGNSA. V lost 3 bases to trimming and J lost 2 bases, with 7 bases between them. This CDR3 contains 13 residues. The CDR3 region has the DNA TGTGCCAGCAGCTTCGAGTATCAAGAGACCCAGTACTTC. Protein product: CASSFEYQETQYF.

The sample holds one count of this clone. V gene TRBV6-4 combines with J gene TRBJ2-1, with TRBD1 as a possible D gene (5 bases). Germline V gives CDR1 MRHNA, CDR2 SNTAGT. Trimming shortened V by 2 bases and J by 6 bases, and 14 bases separated the two germline ends. This CDR3 is built from 15 residues. The CDR3 here is CASSDGALQGNEQFF. The CDR3 nucleotides are TGTGCCAGCAGTGACGGCGCACTCCAGGGCAATGAGCAGTTCTTC.

This chain connects TRBV6-2 or TRBV6-3 to TRBJ1-2; possible D gene TRBD1, 5 bases. CDR3 length: 15 amino acids. V was pared by 1 base and J by 0 bases, with 9 bases between. Per the germline V gene, CDR1 is MNHEY and CDR2 is SVGEGT. CDR3 region: CASSYFDRTNYGYTF. In DNA form, the CDR3 reads TGTGCCAGCAGTTACTTTGACAGAACTAACTATGGCTACACCTTC.

This clone is a singleton in its sample. The V and J genes are TRBV4-1 and TRBJ2-1; 7 bases align to TRBD2. The V segment lost 0 bases and the J segment 2 bases; nucleotides outside the gene matches: 7. Per the germline V gene, CDR1 is MGHRA and CDR2 is YSYEKL. This CDR3 has 17 amino acids. The chain's CDR3 is CASSQDPGTTTYNEQFF. As DNA, the CDR3 is TGCGCCAGCAGCCAAGATCCCGGGACTACCACCTACAATGAGCAGTTCTTC.

Sample share makes this clone medium-sized. V gene TRBV6-4 combines with J gene TRBJ2-2; D may correspond to TRBD1 or TRBD2 (5 bases each). CDR1 and CDR2 from the germline V gene are MRHNA and SNTAGT. V was trimmed by 3 bases and J by 6 bases, leaving 8 bases between them. The CDR3 covers 13 residues. CDR3 loop: CASSDLGAGELFF. For the CDR3, the DNA is TGTGCCAGCAGTGATCTGGGGGCCGGGGAGCTGTTTTTT.

The genes are TRBV7-9 and TRBJ1-4, with 11 bases fitting TRBD1. V dropped 5 bases and J dropped 0; count of bases not matched to a gene: 5. The V gene's germline CDR1 is SEHNR and CDR2 FQNEAQ (reference sequence). The CDR3 is made up of 17 amino acids. CDR3 protein: CASSQRTGGATNEKLFF. The CDR3 DNA follows: TGTGCCAGCAGCCAGCGGACAGGGGGCGCAACTAATGAAAAACTGTTTTTT. Full variable domain (missing parts from reference TRBV7-9 and TRBJ1-4): DTGVSQNPRHKITKRGQNVTFRCDPISEHNRLYWYRQTLGQGPEFLTYFQNEAQLEKSRLLSDRFSAERPKGSFSTLEIQRTEQGDSAMYLCASSQRTGGATNEKLFFGSGTQLSVL.

The CDR3 nucleotides read TGTGCCAGCAGTTTACTAGTGTCCGGGGAGCTGTTTTTT. This sequence encodes CASSLLVSGELFF. This sequence joins TRBV12-3 or TRBV12-4 and TRBJ2-2; D gene unclear. CDR3 size: 13 residues. Trimming shortened V by 2 bases and J by 6 bases, and 7 bases separated the two germline ends.

This chain connects TRBV6-5 to TRBJ2-3, with 9 bases matching TRBD1. The CDR3 has 15 amino acids. V shed 5 bases, J shed 8 bases, and the junction held 11 bases outside the gene matches. Germline CDR1 MNHEY, CDR2 SVGAGI. Here the CDR3 reads CASSPGQGLRGTQYF. The CDR3 DNA follows: TGTGCCAGCAGTCCGGGACAGGGCCTGAGAGGTACGCAGTATTTT.

J is TRBJ2-7 and V is TRBV27, with D perhaps matching TRBD1 (5 bases). In germline, CDR1 is MNHEY, CDR2 SMNVEV (reference sequence). V was cut by 8 bases and J by 0 bases, with 11 bases left in between. The CDR3 totals 13 residues. CDR3 residues: CASATDLSYEQYF. For the CDR3, the DNA is TGTGCCAGCGCGACAGACCTCTCCTACGAGCAGTACTTC.

V gene TRBV2 combines with J gene TRBJ2-3; 12 bases line up with TRBD2. With V trimmed by 9 bases and J by 2 bases, 6 bases remained unmatched. Germline V gene data show CDR1 as SNHLY and CDR2 as FYNNEI. This CDR3 is built from 15 residues. Written as DNA, the CDR3 is TGTGCCAGTACCAGGACTAGCGGGACCACAGATACGCAGTATTTT. It specifies CASTRTSGTTDTQYF. The whole variable domain, filled in from reference TRBV2 and TRBJ2-3, reads EPEVTQTPSHQVTQMGQEVILRCVPISNHLYFYWYRQILGQKVEFLVSFYNNEISEKSEIFDDQFSVERPDGSNFTLKIRSTKLEDSAMYFCASTRTSGTTDTQYFGPGTRLTVL.

The V call is TRBV4-2, the J call TRBJ2-3; 9 bases are shared with TRBD2. Germline loops: CDR1 LGHNA, CDR2 YNFKEQ. The CDR3 sequence is 17 residues long. Unmatched junction bases numbered 4, after V lost 0 bases and J lost 0 bases. CDR3: CASSQDTLAGSTDTQYF. The CDR3 region has the DNA TGTGCCAGCAGCCAAGATACGCTAGCGGGAAGCACAGATACGCAGTATTTT.

V is TRBV13 and J is TRBJ1-3, with TRBD1 as a possible D gene (6 bases). CDR1 and CDR2 from the germline V gene are PRHDT and FYEKMQ (reference sequence). This CDR3 contains 15 residues. Trimming took off 1 base at V and 5 bases at J, with 12 bases between the two ends. In nucleotides, the CDR3 is TGTGCCAGCAGCTTAGTTCGGGACAATAGAAACACCATATATTTT. This encodes CASSLVRDNRNTIYF.

The gene calls are TRBV29-1 and TRBJ1-3, with 7 bases matching TRBD1. Trimming cost V 6 bases and J 2 bases; bases outside gene matches: 4. From germline, CDR1 is SQVTM and CDR2 ANQGSEA. The CDR3 length is 13 residues. The CDR3 sequence: CSVPGTAGNTIYF. CDR3 coding DNA: TGCAGCGTCCCCGGGACAGCTGGAAACACCATATATTTT.

CDR3 DNA: TGTGCCAGCAGCGTATTTCCTCGGGTTTTCGAAAGCTCTGGAAACACCATATATTTT. Its protein product is CASSVFPRVFESSGNTIYF. V usage is TRBV9 and J usage is TRBJ1-3; D gene uncertain. The CDR3 spans 19 residues. Per the germline V gene, CDR1 is SGDLS and CDR2 is YYNGEE. Deletions cut 1 base from V and 0 bases from J, with 20 bases between.